This T cell receptor beta chain comes out of a study of CD8+ T cells in alopecia areata. The ends were cut back, 1 base at V and 10 bases at J, with 11 bases in the middle. CDR3 length equals 13 residues. Germline V gene sequence: CDR1 SEHNR, CDR2 FQNEAQ (reference sequence). This clone was observed a few times. Regarding treatment: oral pan-JAK inhibitor, 5-10 mg twice daily. Extracted from the samples, RNA was reverse transcribed into cDNA to serve as the sequencing template. TCRdb's copy holds only in-frame clones and misses some; the assay was immunoSEQ multiplex PCR. Here the sample spans roughly 100,000 clones, around 40% being singletons.

This chain links TRBV7-9 with TRBJ2-1; D is uncertain. The clonotype was recovered from a human donor with alopecia areata. The sample in question was CD8+ T cells sorted from blood, obtained at week 24, from a patient treated with tofacitinib. CDR3 sequence (DNA): TGTGCCAGCAGCTTAGGACTGCCTGTGGAGCAGTTCTTC. Encoded protein: CASSLGLPVEQFF.